Listed below are T cell receptor beta chains from one sample, sequenced in a study of blood T cells in healthy people across ages. TCRdb re-called the 5' RACE reads through MiXCR, storing one row per CDR3 protein. The sample lists 1.6 million or so distinct CDR3 sequences, roughly 30% seen once, with approximately 10% in the top ten. Source material: blood. The receptors derive from a woman aged 25 to 39 in good health. Each CDR3 is given with its conserved first and last residue. A D gene is named only where the DNA matches it firmly. The size field is filled for only some rows; it gives once, few, many or a size class.

clone_size,d_call,j_call,v_call,cdr3_aa,cdr3_nt
.,TRBD2,TRBJ2-1,TRBV5-1,CASTVRTSGGLNEQFF,TGCGCCAGCACTGTCCGGACTAGCGGGGGACTCAATGAGCAGTTCTTC
.,.,TRBJ1-5,TRBV4-1,CASSQGAEDSNQPQHF,TGCGCCAGCAGCCAAGGGGCAGAAGATAGCAATCAGCCCCAGCATTTT
.,TRBD1,TRBJ2-3,TRBV11-2,CASSGRDSNTDTQYF,TGTGCCAGCAGCGGCAGGGACAGTAACACAGATACGCAGTATTTT
.,.,TRBJ1-1,TRBV10-2,CATGGAVSTEAFF,TGCGCCACGGGGGGGGCAGTTTCGACTGAAGCTTTCTTT
.,TRBD1,TRBJ1-4,TRBV12-3/TRBV12-4,CASSLKTGGPTNEKLFF,TGTGCCAGCAGTTTAAAGACAGGGGGGCCAACTAATGAAAAACTGTTTTTT
many,.,TRBJ2-2,TRBV20-1,CSAIGALVGRGGELFF,TGCAGTGCTATTGGCGCGTTGGTCGGGAGAGGGGGGGAGCTGTTTTTT
.,.,TRBJ1-2,TRBV6-6,CASSFISSGYTF,TGTGCCAGCAGTTTTATCTCTAGCGGCTACACCTTC
.,TRBD2,TRBJ2-7,TRBV5-1,CASSTSSGTFGEQYF,TGCGCCAGCAGCACCTCTAGCGGGACCTTTGGCGAGCAGTACTTC
.,.,TRBJ2-7,TRBV5-1,CASSTGAAGSYEQYF,TGCGCCAGCAGCACCGGGGCAGCCGGCTCCTACGAGCAGTACTTC
.,TRBD1,TRBJ2-3,TRBV28,CASSLGQVAQYF,TGTGCCAGCAGCCTCGGACAGGTTGCGCAGTATTTT
few,.,TRBJ1-4,TRBV28,CASSLGSGTQQGKLFF,TGTGCCAGCAGTTTAGGGTCCGGGACCCAGCAGGGAAAACTGTTTTTT
.,TRBD1,TRBJ1-1,TRBV18,CASAQGGRGTEAFF,TGTGCCAGCGCACAGGGGGGTCGCGGCACTGAAGCTTTCTTT
many,.,TRBJ2-3,TRBV7-2,CASSRQGGRATDTQYF,TGTGCCAGCAGCAGACAGGGCGGGAGAGCCACAGATACGCAGTATTTT
few,TRBD1,TRBJ2-5,TRBV27,CASSRTGGGQETQYF,TGTGCCAGCAGTCGGACAGGGGGGGGTCAAGAGACCCAGTACTTC
.,.,TRBJ1-2,TRBV28,CASSPPGAWSGYTF,TGTGCCAGCAGTCCCCCAGGGGCGTGGAGTGGCTACACCTTC
.,.,TRBJ1-2,TRBV6-5,CASSYGRGVYGYTF,TGTGCCAGCAGTTACGGACGGGGGGTCTATGGCTACACCTTC
.,.,TRBJ2-7,TRBV20-1,CSARGLWDEQYF,TGCAGTGCTAGAGGCCTGTGGGACGAGCAGTACTTC
few,.,TRBJ2-6,TRBV7-9,CASSFGGPLSSGANVLTF,TGTGCCAGCAGCTTCGGTGGCCCCCTCAGCTCTGGGGCCAACGTCCTGACTTTC
few,.,TRBJ2-5,TRBV7-2,CASSLDTSSPGTQYF,TGTGCCAGCAGCTTAGACACTAGCTCCCCAGGGACCCAGTACTTC
few,.,TRBJ1-5,TRBV4-1,CASSHGYYVGQGSNQPQHF,TGCGCCAGCAGCCACGGTTACTATGTGGGCCAGGGCTCCAATCAGCCCCAGCATTTT
.,TRBD1,TRBJ2-5,TRBV7-2,CASSLVHGRGQETQYF,TGTGCCAGCAGCTTAGTCCATGGCAGGGGGCAAGAGACCCAGTACTTC
.,TRBD2,TRBJ2-7,TRBV7-2,CASSLFGGGNYEQYF,TGTGCCAGCAGCTTATTTGGGGGAGGGAACTACGAGCAGTACTTC
.,.,TRBJ2-5,TRBV29-1,CNVEVNPQETQYF,TGCAACGTTGAGGTCAACCCGCAAGAGACCCAGTACTTC
.,.,TRBJ2-1,TRBV12-3/TRBV12-4,CASSPNLLFYNEQFF,TGTGCCAGCAGCCCGAATCTGTTGTTCTACAATGAGCAGTTCTTC
.,.,TRBJ1-2,TRBV25-1,CASTDPRGGYTF,TGTGCCAGCACCGACCCGAGGGGTGGCTACACCTTC
few,.,TRBJ1-2,TRBV29-1,CSVEDPGITDYGYTF,TGCAGCGTTGAAGATCCTGGCATCACCGATTATGGCTACACCTTC
.,.,TRBJ1-2,TRBV25-1,CASSESRNYGYTF,TGTGCCAGCAGTGAAAGCCGCAACTATGGCTACACCTTC
.,TRBD1,TRBJ2-7,TRBV10-2,CASNHRGTYEQYF,TGCGCCAGCAACCACAGGGGGACCTACGAGCAGTACTTC
.,.,TRBJ2-4,TRBV30,CTWSPWGLAKNIQYF,TGTACCTGGAGCCCTTGGGGACTAGCCAAAAACATTCAGTACTTC
many,TRBD1,TRBJ2-7,TRBV2,CAGGTGVPYEQYF,TGTGCTGGGGGGACAGGGGTCCCCTACGAGCAGTACTTC
.,TRBD1,TRBJ1-4,TRBV9,CASSPQTGGQEKLFF,TGTGCCAGCAGCCCCCAGACAGGGGGGCAGGAAAAACTGTTTTTT
.,.,TRBJ2-7,TRBV30,CAWTPGSLASGQYF,TGTGCCTGGACACCCGGTAGCTTGGCGAGCGGGCAGTACTTC
few,TRBD2,TRBJ2-7,TRBV7-2,CASRGGTSNYEQYF,TGTGCCAGCAGGGGAGGGACTAGCAATTACGAGCAGTACTTC
few,.,TRBJ1-2,TRBV20-1,CSARAGDKYGYTF,TGCAGTGCTAGAGCGGGGGACAAATATGGCTACACCTTC
many,TRBD2,TRBJ2-7,TRBV7-2,CASSPPGLAYEQYF,TGTGCCAGCAGCCCCCCGGGACTAGCCTACGAGCAGTACTTC
.,.,TRBJ1-1,TRBV5-1,CASRIDTSQNTEAFF,TGCGCCAGCAGAATTGACACTAGCCAGAACACTGAAGCTTTCTTT
many,TRBD2,TRBJ2-5,TRBV11-2,CASSLVGSGGTQYF,TGTGCCAGCAGCTTAGTCGGAAGCGGGGGAACCCAGTACTTC
few,.,TRBJ2-5,TRBV5-1,CASTRGTQETQYF,TGCGCCAGTACCCGGGGGACCCAAGAGACCCAGTACTTC
.,TRBD2,TRBJ2-1,TRBV5-5,CASSLASGSSNEQFF,TGTGCCAGCAGCTTGGCCAGCGGGAGTTCGAATGAGCAGTTCTTC
few,.,TRBJ2-5,TRBV7-6,CASSLVGWQSEETQYF,TGTGCCAGCAGCTTAGTGGGTTGGCAGTCAGAAGAGACCCAGTACTTC
few,TRBD1,TRBJ1-5,TRBV27,CASSLRAGGQPQHF,TGTGCCAGCAGTTTACGGGCAGGGGGTCAGCCCCAGCATTTT